Listed below are T cell receptor beta chains from one sample, sequenced in a study of T-cell reconstitution after alpha-beta-depleted transplantation in children. Via MiXCR, TCRdb re-called the PCR reads, giving one row per CDR3 protein. The sample records roughly 310,000 distinct CDR3 sequences, roughly 25% being singletons. The sample here was PBMCs, mostly from graft donor cells, taken 180 days after TCRalphabeta/CD19-depleted stem cell transplant. These receptors all come from a male patient aged 5 to 17 who had a stem cell transplant for acute lymphoblastic leukemia, so the T cells may come from the graft donor. Each CDR3 is given with its conserved first and last residue. A D gene is named only where the DNA matches it firmly. The size of a clone is reported for some rows only, either as once, few or many, or as a class for expanded clones.

clone_size,v_call,j_call,d_call,cdr3_nt,cdr3_aa
few,TRBV25-1,TRBJ2-2,TRBD2,TGTGCCAGTCTAGCGGGGATGAACACCGGGGAGCTGTTTTTT,CASLAGMNTGELFF
-,TRBV5-6,TRBJ2-7,TRBD1,TGTGCCAGCAGCAGCCCGGACAGGGTAATTTTTTACGAGCAGTACTTC,CASSSPDRVIFYEQYF
-,TRBV4-1,TRBJ2-4,TRBD2,TGCGCCAGCAGCCAAGGTGCCGGGACTAGCGTAGGCATTCAGTACTTC,CASSQGAGTSVGIQYF
-,TRBV10-1,TRBJ2-4,-,TGCGCCAGCAGTGAATGGAGTTCCAAAAACATTCAGTACTTC,CASSEWSSKNIQYF
few,TRBV9,TRBJ1-5,TRBD1,TGTGCCAGCAGCGCTGGACAGGAGCTTAGCCAGCATTTT,CASSAGQELSQHF
-,TRBV4-1,TRBJ2-7,-,TGCGCCAGCAGCCAAGATGGTATAGCCCTCGTACAGGGTTACGAGCAGTACTTC,CASSQDGIALVQGYEQYF
-,TRBV10-2,TRBJ2-3,TRBD2,TGCGCCAGCAGTGGCCCGGCTAGCGGGCCGTGGGATACGCAGTATTTT,CASSGPASGPWDTQYF
-,TRBV20-1,TRBJ2-2,-,TGCAGTGCTGCCGGAGGGTTCTGGACCGGGGAGCTGTTTTTT,CSAAGGFWTGELFF
-,TRBV9,TRBJ2-2,-,TGTGCCAGCAGCGAGGCCCTGAGGTCAGTCGGCGGGGAGCTGTTTTTT,CASSEALRSVGGELFF
-,TRBV2,TRBJ2-2,-,TGTGCCAGCAGTGAAGTCCGGAGGGGCGTCAACACCGGGGAGCTGTTTTTT,CASSEVRRGVNTGELFF
few,TRBV6-1,TRBJ2-5,-,TGTGCCAGCAGACTCCAGGGACGGCGGGAGACCCAGTACTTC,CASRLQGRRETQYF
-,TRBV29-1,TRBJ1-5,-,TGCAGCGTTGAGCGACAGCTCAATCAGCCCCAGCATTTT,CSVERQLNQPQHF
-,TRBV18,TRBJ1-6,TRBD1,TGTGCCAGCTCACCGGTCCCCGGGACAGGCACCCGACCCCTCCACTTT,CASSPVPGTGTRPLHF
-,TRBV20-1,TRBJ2-1,TRBD2,TGCAGTGCTCGTAGCGGGAGAATCGGCAATGAGCAGTTCTTC,CSARSGRIGNEQFF
few,TRBV20-1,TRBJ1-3,-,TGCAGTGCTAGAGGGTACAGGGTCGGAAACACCATATATTTT,CSARGYRVGNTIYF
-,TRBV12-3/TRBV12-4,TRBJ1-2,TRBD1,TGTGCCAGCAGTGACAGGGGGAGGACTTATGGCTACACCTTC,CASSDRGRTYGYTF
few,TRBV11-2,TRBJ1-2,TRBD1,TGTGCCAGCAGCTTGGACAGGGTGGGCGCGGGCTACACCTTC,CASSLDRVGAGYTF
-,TRBV5-1,TRBJ2-5,TRBD2,TGCGCCAGCAGCACAATAGCGGGACTAGAAGAAGAGACCCAGTACTTC,CASSTIAGLEEETQYF
few,TRBV6-5,TRBJ1-5,-,TGTGCCAGCAGTAACCCGGGACAGCCCCAGCATTTT,CASSNPGQPQHF
few,TRBV6-1,TRBJ1-2,-,TGTGCCAGCAGTGTGGGCTACTCAGGCTACACCTTC,CASSVGYSGYTF
few,TRBV4-2,TRBJ1-1,-,TGTGCCAGCAGCCAAGATCGGCAGATGAACACTGAAGCTTTCTTT,CASSQDRQMNTEAFF
many,TRBV5-1,TRBJ2-7,-,TGCGCCAGCAGCTTGCGTCTAGCCAGTCTCTACGAGCAGTACTTC,CASSLRLASLYEQYF
-,TRBV10-1,TRBJ2-1,TRBD2,TGCGCCAGCAGTGAGGGCGAACTAGCGGGAACGAACGTAGCGTACAATGAGCAGTTCTTC,CASSEGELAGTNVAYNEQFF
few,TRBV29-1,TRBJ1-2,-,TGCAGCGTTGAAGTCAGGACCCACTATGGCTACACCTTC,CSVEVRTHYGYTF
-,TRBV5-1,TRBJ2-6,TRBD1,TGCGCCAGCAGCGCATCAGGGGGATCTGGGGCCAACGTCCTGACTTTC,CASSASGGSGANVLTF
-,TRBV5-1,TRBJ2-2,-,TGCGCCAGCAGCTTGGCTATAACGGGAGACACCGGGGAGCTGTTTTTT,CASSLAITGDTGELFF
few,TRBV18,TRBJ2-1,-,TGTGCCAGCTCAAGCAACGACAATGAGCAGTTCTTC,CASSSNDNEQFF
few,TRBV20-1,TRBJ2-5,-,TGCAGTGCTAGAGATGCTGGGAAAAGGGGGGAGACCCAGTACTTC,CSARDAGKRGETQYF
-,TRBV5-1,TRBJ2-3,TRBD1,TGCGCCAGCAGCCCGGGACAGGGGGCAGCTACGCAGTATTTT,CASSPGQGAATQYF
-,TRBV7-9,TRBJ2-1,TRBD1,TGTGCCAGCAGCTTAGCGGGACAGGACCGGCAGTTCTTC,CASSLAGQDRQFF
-,TRBV6-5,TRBJ1-1,-,TGTGCCAGCAGTTACTCGACGAACACTGAAGCTTTCTTT,CASSYSTNTEAFF
-,TRBV29-1,TRBJ1-3,-,TGCAGCGTTGGCAGGGATACTGGAAACACCATATATTTT,CSVGRDTGNTIYF
-,TRBV27,TRBJ1-4,TRBD1,TGTGCCAGCGGTCCCGGGACAGCGAATGAAAAACTGTTTTTT,CASGPGTANEKLFF